A single T cell receptor beta chain is shown here with its context. Its target antigen remains unknown. Qualities for individual bases were not recorded, and no much larger clone is one base off. CDR1 and CDR2, looked up from the germline V gene (reference sequence), are MNHEY and SMNVEV. Its CDR3 holds 13 amino acids, cysteine through phenylalanine. Only the CDR3 portion is preserved as DNA: 39 bases, with reading frame beginning at the first base. The junction carries 12 bases between V and J, which are trimmed by 7 bases and 4 bases respectively. The data originate from a study of CD8+ T cells in alopecia areata (dated by TCRdb to about 2018). About the full investigation: The treated patients, all with moderate-to-severe alopecia areata, were enrolled in an open-label pilot trial of oral tofacitinib given at 5 to 10 mg twice daily. Tofacitinib was given for 6 to 18 months, followed by 6 months of follow-up off drug to assess delayed response and recurrence. Disease severity in treated patients was measured with the SALT score, which quantifies the percentage of affected scalp surface area. High-throughput TCRbeta sequencing was used to examine T cell clonal expansion in alopecia areata in both the C3H/HeJ mouse model and human patients. Human TCRbeta sequencing covered scalp tissue and sorted CD4+ and CD8+ peripheral blood T cells from patchy and totalis/universalis alopecia areata patients and healthy controls. Tofacitinib-treated patients had biopsies at baseline and at 4 and 24 weeks of treatment, with a later scalp biopsy in several patients. Clonality in the scalp was compared among normal scalp (n=4), patchy alopecia areata scalp (n=8), and alopecia totalis/universalis scalp (n=8). RNA was obtained with the PAXgene miRNA kit for fixed scalp, the miRNeasy kit for PBMCs, and the RNeasy kit for mouse skin. TCRbeta CDR3 regions were amplified by immunoSEQ multiplex PCR using 35 Vbeta forward and 13 Jbeta reverse primers.

In the paper's terms, the time point label means: roughly 27 days on oral tofacitinib. Explained via the paper, the treatment or condition label denotes: oral pan-JAK inhibitor, 5-10 mg twice daily. Lesional scalp punch biopsies and peripheral blood were collected from alopecia areata patients. PBMCs were separated by density centrifugation and stained for CD3, CD4 and CD8, after which CD4+ and CD8+ T cells were sorted on a FACSAria. Library creation used the immunoSEQ multiplex PCR assay. RNA was extracted from all samples and reverse transcribed into cDNA as template for TCR sequencing. First-strand cDNA was synthesized with SuperScript III using a 2:1 mix of oligo-dT and random hexamers. Amplification bias was assessed with a synthetic immune receptor repertoire, and residual bias was removed computationally. As for the authors' bioinformatics: Raw reads were preprocessed to remove errors, and CDR3 was defined according to IMGT conventions as the region from the conserved cysteine to phenylalanine. Clonality was computed as 1 minus the Shannon entropy, with the entropy normalized by log2 of the number of productive unique TCRs. Scalp TCRbeta sequences were cross-referenced with sorted blood CD4 and CD8 repertoires so that the CD4 or CD8 identity of scalp clones could be inferred. As stored in TCRdb, this immuneACCESS dataset retains in-frame rearrangements with V and J assigned. A fraction of the clones does not appear; measured against another copy, unresolved V genes explain less than half of the discrepancy, and the remainder lacks a known reason. V and J calls and clone size are as listed in that table; D and trimming were resolved from the DNA. This sample lists over 85,000 clones; about 58% were detected once. The ten top clones hold 15% to 18% of the sample.

What the work shows at the level of the full study, not this receptor alone: Unlike mouse skin, which is dominated by gammadelta T cells, normal human skin has resident alphabeta T cells that are also sequenced, and this complicates analysis of the scalp TCR repertoire. Because the treated cohort was small and had only one nonresponder, larger studies are needed to examine links between baseline CD8+ expansion and response. Compared with normal scalp, lesional scalp, particularly in alopecia totalis/universalis, had higher clonality and more expanded CD8+ clones, which suggests antigenic drive. Many expanded lesional clones persisted in scalp and blood during tofacitinib treatment, which may partly explain relapse after stopping treatment. Compared with mice, TCR sequences shared between patients were less clear, possibly partly because of HLA diversity across the patient population. Tofacitinib significantly lowered scalp clonality and the number of expanded CD8+ clones among the top 100 scalp clones.

Recombination linked TRBV27 to TRBJ2-3; D gene: possibly TRBD2, on 6 matching bases. The TCR was taken from a human donor with alopecia areata. The material was CD8+ T cells sorted from blood, obtained at week 4, from a patient treated with tofacitinib. This receptor carries the CDR3 CASTEGGADTQYF. In nucleotides, the sequence is TGTGCCAGCACGGAGGGAGGTGCAGATACGCAGTATTTT.